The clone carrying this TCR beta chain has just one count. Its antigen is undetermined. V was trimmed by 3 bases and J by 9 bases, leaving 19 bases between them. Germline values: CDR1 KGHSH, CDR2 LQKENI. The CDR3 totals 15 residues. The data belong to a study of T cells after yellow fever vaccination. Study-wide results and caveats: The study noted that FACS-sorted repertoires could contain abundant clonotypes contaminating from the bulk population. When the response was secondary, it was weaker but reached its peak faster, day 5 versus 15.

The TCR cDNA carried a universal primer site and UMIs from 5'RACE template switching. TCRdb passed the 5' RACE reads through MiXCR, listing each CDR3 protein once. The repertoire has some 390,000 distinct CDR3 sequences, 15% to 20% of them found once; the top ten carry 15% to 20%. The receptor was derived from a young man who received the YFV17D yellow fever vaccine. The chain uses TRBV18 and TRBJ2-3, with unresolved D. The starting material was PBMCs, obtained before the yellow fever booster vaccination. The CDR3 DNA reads TGTGCCAGCTCACCCGGTCCTAGTGGGTCTAGGACGCAGTATTTT. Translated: CASSPGPSGSRTQYF.